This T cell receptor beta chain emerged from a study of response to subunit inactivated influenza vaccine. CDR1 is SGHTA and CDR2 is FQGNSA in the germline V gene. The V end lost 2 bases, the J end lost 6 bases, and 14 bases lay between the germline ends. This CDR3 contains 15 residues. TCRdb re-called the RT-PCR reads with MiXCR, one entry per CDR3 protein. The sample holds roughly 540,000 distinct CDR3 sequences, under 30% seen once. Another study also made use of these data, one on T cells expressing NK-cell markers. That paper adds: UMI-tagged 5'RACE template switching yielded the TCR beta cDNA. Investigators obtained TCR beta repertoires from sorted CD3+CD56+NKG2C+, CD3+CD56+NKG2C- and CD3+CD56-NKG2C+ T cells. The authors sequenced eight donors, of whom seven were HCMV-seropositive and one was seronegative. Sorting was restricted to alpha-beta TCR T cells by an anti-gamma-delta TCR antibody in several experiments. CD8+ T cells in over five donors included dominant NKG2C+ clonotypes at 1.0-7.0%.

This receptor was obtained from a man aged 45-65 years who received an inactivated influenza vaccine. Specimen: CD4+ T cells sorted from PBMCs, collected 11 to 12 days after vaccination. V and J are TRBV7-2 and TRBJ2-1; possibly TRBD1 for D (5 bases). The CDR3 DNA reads TGTGCCAGCAGCTTACAGGGCCTAGGGTCCAATGAGCAGTTCTTC. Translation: CASSLQGLGSNEQFF.